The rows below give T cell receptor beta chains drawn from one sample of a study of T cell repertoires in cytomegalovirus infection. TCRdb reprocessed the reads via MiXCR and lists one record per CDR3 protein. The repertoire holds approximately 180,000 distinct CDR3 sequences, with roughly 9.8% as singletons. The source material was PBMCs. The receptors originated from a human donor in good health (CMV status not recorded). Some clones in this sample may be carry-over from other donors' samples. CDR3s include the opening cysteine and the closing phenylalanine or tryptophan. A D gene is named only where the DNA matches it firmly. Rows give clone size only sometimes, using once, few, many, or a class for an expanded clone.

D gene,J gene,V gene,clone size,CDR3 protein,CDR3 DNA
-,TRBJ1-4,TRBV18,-,CASSPVNSANEKLFF,TGTGCCAGCTCACCGGTGAACAGCGCTAATGAAAAACTGTTTTTT
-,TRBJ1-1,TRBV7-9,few,CASSGDGLKAFF,TGTGCCAGCAGCGGGGACGGTTTGAAAGCTTTCTTT
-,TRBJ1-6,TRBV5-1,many,CASSLVGDSSSYNSPLHF,TGCGCCAGCAGCTTGGTTGGGGACTCAAGCTCCTATAATTCACCCCTCCACTTT
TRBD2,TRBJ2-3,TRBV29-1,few,CSVEASGHTDTQYF,TGCAGCGTTGAAGCTAGCGGTCACACAGATACGCAGTATTTT
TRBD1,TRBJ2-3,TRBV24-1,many,CATSDLGSTGQGDTQYF,TGTGCCACCAGTGATTTGGGATCAACGGGACAGGGGGATACGCAGTATTTT
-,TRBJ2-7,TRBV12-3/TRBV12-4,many,CASRSNYEQYF,TGTGCCAGCAGATCAAACTACGAGCAGTACTTC
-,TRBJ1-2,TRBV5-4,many,CASSPDSTYNGYTF,TGTGCCAGCAGTCCGGATTCTACTTACAATGGCTACACCTTC
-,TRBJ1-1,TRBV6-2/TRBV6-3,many,CASSYAGGVSEAFF,TGTGCCAGCAGTTACGCCGGTGGGGTCAGTGAAGCTTTCTTT
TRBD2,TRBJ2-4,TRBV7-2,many,CASSSSRAGDIQYF,TGTGCCAGCAGCTCCTCCAGGGCGGGAGACATTCAGTACTTC
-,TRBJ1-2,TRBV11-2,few,CASSLVAGVDGYTF,TGTGCCAGCAGCTTAGTGGCGGGGGTGGATGGCTACACCTTC
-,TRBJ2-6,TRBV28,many,CASPHRGGFCSGANVLTF,TGTGCCAGCCCGCACAGGGGGGGCTTTTGCTCTGGGGCCAACGTCCTGACTTTC
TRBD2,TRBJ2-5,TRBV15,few,CATSSWTSQETQYF,TGTGCCACCAGCTCATGGACTAGTCAAGAGACCCAGTACTTC
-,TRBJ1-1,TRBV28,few,CASTEGGPNTEAFF,TGTGCCAGCACCGAAGGGGGTCCGAACACTGAAGCTTTCTTT
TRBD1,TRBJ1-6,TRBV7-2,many,CASSSNRGANSPLHF,TGTGCCAGCAGCTCCAACAGGGGGGCCAATTCACCCCTCCACTTT
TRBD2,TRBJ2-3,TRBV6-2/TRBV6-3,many,CASSYSSRTSGGVSDTQYF,TGTGCCAGCAGTTACTCCTCCAGGACTAGCGGGGGGGTTTCGGATACGCAGTATTTT
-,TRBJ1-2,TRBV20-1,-,CSARDTTNYGYTF,TGCAGTGCTAGGGACACGACTAACTATGGCTACACCTTC